The 18 T cell receptor beta chains below come from one sample, sequenced in a study of T cell responses to AZD1222 COVID-19 vaccine. Sequencing used immunoSEQ multiplex PCR; TCRdb keeps in-frame clones, though not all of them. This table has about 68,000 clones, more than 70% appearing once. The sequences come from peripheral blood, collected on day 0 of AZD1222 vaccination. These receptors all stem from an adult in good health.

The rearrangement links TRBV28 to TRBJ1-5; possible D gene TRBD1, 6 bases. CDR3 length: 15 amino acids. Germline V gene data show CDR1 as MDHEN and CDR2 as SYDVKM. The V and J ends lost 8 bases and 4 bases respectively, with 18 bases between them. CDR3 region: CASRRHGGRNQPQHF. In DNA form, the CDR3 reads TGTGCCAGCCGACGACATGGGGGGCGGAATCAGCCCCAGCATTTT.

The rearrangement joins TRBV30 to TRBJ1-1, with 9 bases that match TRBD1. J lost 1 base, V lost 3 bases, and 6 bases had no gene match. Germline V CDR1 and CDR2: GTSNPN, SVGIG (reference sequence). The CDR3 covers 15 residues. CDR3 sequence: CAWRRDRVRNTEAFF. The CDR3 DNA follows: TGTGCCTGGAGAAGGGACAGGGTCAGGAACACTGAAGCTTTCTTT.

The J gene is TRBJ1-5, the V gene TRBV14; 9 bases line up with TRBD1. Per the germline V gene, CDR1 is SGHDN and CDR2 is FVKESK. Trimming at V came to 4 bases and at J to 16 bases, leaving 8 bases not matched to a gene. The CDR3 covers 12 residues. CDR3 bases: TGTGCCAGCAGCCCCATTGGGACAGGGATTCATTTT. It is translated as CASSPIGTGIHF. The complete variable domain, with remaining parts taken from reference TRBV14 and TRBJ1-5, reads EAGVTQFPSHSVIEKGQTVTLRCDPISGHDNLYWYRRVMGKEIKFLLHFVKESKQDESGMPNNRFLAERTGGTYSTLKVQPAELEDSGVYFCASSPIGTGIHFGDGTRLSIL.

V gene TRBV5-1 combines with J gene TRBJ1-5; D call uncertain. V was clipped by 2 bases and J by 4 bases, with 7 bases between them. This CDR3 spans 13 amino acids. Per germline, CDR1 SGHRS and CDR2 YFSETQ. The CDR3 DNA sequence: TGCGCCAGCAGCTTTGAGGGAAATCAGCCCCAGCATTTT. Protein: CASSFEGNQPQHF.

This clone has just a few counts. This chain connects TRBV6-4 to TRBJ2-5; 7 nucleotides line up with TRBD2. The trim removed 4 bases at V and 5 bases at J, leaving 13 bases unmatched. The CDR3 is 16 amino acids. Germline lookup yields CDR1 MRHNA and CDR2 SNTAGT. Written as DNA, the CDR3 is TGTGCCAGCAGTGTGAACGTGGGAGGGCCATCGGAGACCCAGTACTTC. It encodes CASSVNVGGPSETQYF.

This clone was recorded a few times. The chain employs TRBV7-2 and TRBJ1-1; 12 bases match TRBD1. The CDR3 length is 15 residues. The V gene end was trimmed by 1 base and the J gene end by 11 bases; junction bases not matched to a gene: 8. The germline V gene has CDR1 SGHTA and CDR2 FQGNSA. CDR3 bases: TGTGCCAGCAGCTTAGTTACGGGACAGGGGGCTTCTGCTTTCTTT. This encodes CASSLVTGQGASAFF.

The gene calls are TRBV6-2 or TRBV6-3 and TRBJ2-5; unclear D gene. Trimming took off 4 bases at V and 0 bases at J, with 3 bases between the two ends. Germline CDR1 and CDR2: MNHEY and SVGEGT. The CDR3 length is 12 residues. Here the CDR3 DNA reads TGTGCCAGCAGTTTTCACCAAGAGACCCAGTACTTC. It is translated as CASSFHQETQYF.

The rearrangement joins TRBV3-1 (or the pseudogene TRBV3-2) to TRBJ2-7; D possibly corresponds to TRBD1 (6 bases). Per germline, CDR1 LGHDT and CDR2 YNNKEL (reference sequence). This CDR3 is built from 14 residues. V gave up 0 bases and J gave up 2 bases, with 8 bases separating them. The CDR3 loop reads CASSQEGGTYEQYF. CDR3 DNA sequence: TGTGCCAGCAGCCAAGAAGGGGGAACCTACGAGCAGTACTTC.

The J gene is TRBJ1-1, the V gene TRBV24-1; D is unclear. CDR1 and CDR2 from the germline V gene are KGHDR and SFDVKD. This CDR3 is 15 amino acids long. The germline V and J ends were trimmed by 4 bases and 1 base, with 12 bases remaining between them. For the CDR3, the DNA is TGTGCCACCAGTGACCCCTCCAGTGGGAACACTGAAGCTTTCTTT. Amino acids: CATSDPSSGNTEAFF.

J is TRBJ1-2 and V is TRBV6-6; D remains unclear. Trimming shortened V by 3 bases and J by 2 bases, and 10 bases separated the two germline ends. This CDR3 spans 14 amino acids. Germline CDR1 is MNHNY and CDR2 is SVGAGI (reference sequence). The CDR3, as DNA: TGTGCCAGCAGTTATCGGAACACGAACTATGGCTACACCTTC. Translated, it gives CASSYRNTNYGYTF.

This chain joins TRBV5-6 and TRBJ1-2, with 7 bases identical to TRBD1. Germline-derived CDR1 and CDR2 are SGHDT and YYEEEE. The CDR3 sequence is 14 residues long. With 4 bases clipped from V and 4 bases from J, the junction kept 7 bases outside the gene matches. Here the CDR3 DNA reads TGTGCCAGCAGCGCGGGACAGCGGCCCTATGGCTACACCTTC. Encoded protein: CASSAGQRPYGYTF.

This chain uses TRBV9 with TRBJ1-4; D not resolved. V dropped 2 bases and J dropped 2 bases, with 10 bases sitting between them. Looked up from germline, CDR1 is SGDLS and CDR2 is YYNGEE. The CDR3 is 15 residues long. The CDR3: CASSVGVTTNEKLFF. In DNA, the CDR3 is TGTGCCAGCAGCGTTGGGGTAACTACTAATGAAAAACTGTTTTTT. The complete variable domain, with remaining parts taken from reference TRBV9 and TRBJ1-4, reads DSGVTQTPKHLITATGQRVTLRCSPRSGDLSVYWYQQSLDQGLQFLIQYYNGEERAKGNILERFSAQQFPDLHSELNLSSLELGDSALYFCASSVGVTTNEKLFFGSGTQLSVL.

The chain recombines TRBV6-4 with TRBJ2-1; 10 positions agree with TRBD2. Trimming took 2 bases from V and 0 from J; bases not matched to a gene: 4. This CDR3 spans 17 amino acids. Looked up from germline, CDR1 is MRHNA and CDR2 is SNTAGT. The CDR3 DNA reads TGTGCCAGCAGTGACACATCTAGCGGGGGCTCCTACAATGAGCAGTTCTTC. Translation: CASSDTSSGGSYNEQFF.

V and J are TRBV6-5 and TRBJ1-1, with D perhaps TRBD1 (6 bases). With 5 bases removed from V and 7 bases from J, the gap between germline ends came to 17 bases. This CDR3 contains 14 residues. Germline CDR1 reads MNHEY; CDR2 reads SVGAGI. The CDR3 sequence: CASSLEQGLSEAFF. CDR3 bases: TGTGCCAGCAGTCTCGAACAGGGACTTAGTGAAGCTTTCTTT.

The rearrangement links TRBV12-3 or TRBV12-4 to TRBJ1-2; D uncertain. V lost 2 bases, J lost 7 bases, and 11 bases lay in between. This CDR3 is built from 13 residues. For the CDR3, the DNA is TGTGCCAGCAGTTTAAGGGTTTCGTTTGGCTACACCTTC. Its protein is CASSLRVSFGYTF.

V gene TRBV9 combines with J gene TRBJ2-7; maybe TRBD2 (7 bases). The CDR3 spans 15 residues. The germline V and J ends were trimmed by 5 bases and 9 bases, with 24 bases remaining between them. CDR1 is SGDLS and CDR2 is YYNGEE in the germline V gene. The CDR3 sequence: CASSQAPAGHTGQYF. The CDR3, as DNA: TGTGCCAGCAGTCAAGCCCCAGCGGGACATACCGGGCAGTACTTC.

This clone was counted only a few times. Other nucleotide sequences from this sample produce the same CDR3. J is TRBJ1-5 and V is TRBV12-3 or TRBV12-4; D is unclear. V lost 2 bases to trimming and J lost 0 bases, with 2 bases between them. This CDR3 has 13 amino acids. Here the CDR3 reads CASSLSSNQPQHF. The CDR3 coding sequence is TGTGCCAGCAGTTTAAGTAGCAATCAGCCCCAGCATTTT.

The CDR3 nucleotides read TGTGCCAGTATTCGGCACACTGAAGCTTTCTTT. Residues: CASIRHTEAFF. V and J are TRBV19 and TRBJ1-1; D not resolved. The CDR3 contains 11 residues. The germline gives CDR1 LNHDA, CDR2 SQIVND (reference sequence). The ends were cut back, 7 bases at V and 3 bases at J, with 6 bases in the middle. Based on the CDR3 plus reference TRBV19 and TRBJ1-1, the full variable domain is DGGITQSPKYLFRKEGQNVTLSCEQNLNHDAMYWYRQDPGQGLRLIYYSQIVNDFQKGDIAEGYSVSREKKESFPLTVTSAQKNPTAFYLCASIRHTEAFFGQGTRLTVV.